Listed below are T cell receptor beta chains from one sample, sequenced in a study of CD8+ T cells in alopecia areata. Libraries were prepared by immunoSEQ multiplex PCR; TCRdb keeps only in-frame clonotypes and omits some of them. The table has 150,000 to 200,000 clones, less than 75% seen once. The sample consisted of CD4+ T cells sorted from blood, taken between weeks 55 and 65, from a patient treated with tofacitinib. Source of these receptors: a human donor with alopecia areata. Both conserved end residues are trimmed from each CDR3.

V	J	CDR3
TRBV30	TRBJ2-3	AWSKGLAGADTQY
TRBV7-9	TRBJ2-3	ASSLAASGSLTDTQY
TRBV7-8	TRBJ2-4	ASSLASASGGNIQY
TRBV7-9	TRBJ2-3	ASSSLGGASTDTQY
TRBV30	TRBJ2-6	AWSPTRTGISGANVLT
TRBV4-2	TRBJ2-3	ASSELRPSTDTQY
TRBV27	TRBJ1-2	ASSLNSRNYGYT
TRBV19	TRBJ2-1	ASSMGKWTGNEQF
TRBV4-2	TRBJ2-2	ASSQTPGNTGELF
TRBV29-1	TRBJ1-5	SVSGVGNQPQH
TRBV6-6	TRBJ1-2	ASSYSPPNYGYT
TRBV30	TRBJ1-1	AWNLGQGVTEAF
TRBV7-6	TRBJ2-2	ASSSTRATGELF
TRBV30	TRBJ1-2	AWSNNYGYT
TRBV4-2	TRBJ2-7	ASSPPEGQQY
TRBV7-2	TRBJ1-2	ASSLGQGRNYGYT
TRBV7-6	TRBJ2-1	ASSPGGRHNEQF
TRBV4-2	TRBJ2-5	ASSLYPGGTETQY
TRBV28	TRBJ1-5	ASSLYLRKH
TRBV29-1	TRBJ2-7	SVEGGATYEQY
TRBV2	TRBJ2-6	ASSPDRARGANVLT
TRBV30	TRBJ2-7	AWNPGNYEQY
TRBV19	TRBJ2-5	ASSIRQETQY
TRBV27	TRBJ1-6	ASSLAGTGVSPLH
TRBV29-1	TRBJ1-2	GSYGVNYGYT
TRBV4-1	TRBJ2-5	ASSQVRGRETQY
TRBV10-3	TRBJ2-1	ATRGIDRDSGNEQF
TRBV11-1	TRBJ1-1	ASSSEGTGGLGEAF
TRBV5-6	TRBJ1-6	ASSSRTGMGSPLH
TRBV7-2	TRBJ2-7	ASSSRTGTPYEQY
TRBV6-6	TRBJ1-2	ASRLQTSNGYT
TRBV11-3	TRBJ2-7	ASSLGQVNYEQY
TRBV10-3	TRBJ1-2	ATKQGRNGYT
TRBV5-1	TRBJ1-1	ASRRGQANTEAF
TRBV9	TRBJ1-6	ASSVVGDADSPLH
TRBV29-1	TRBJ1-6	SVGQKYNSPLH
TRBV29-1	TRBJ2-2	SVVRAGELF
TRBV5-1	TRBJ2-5	ASSLLGQGELETQY
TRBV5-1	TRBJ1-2	ASTPGQGYGYT
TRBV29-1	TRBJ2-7	SVAGYYEQY
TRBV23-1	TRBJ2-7	ASSPPGGSGRPYEQY
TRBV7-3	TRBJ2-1	ASSPLPVSEQF
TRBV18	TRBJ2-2	ASSPGQGANTGELF
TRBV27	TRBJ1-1	ASSPDSGGTNTEAF
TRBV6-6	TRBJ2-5	ASSEETQY
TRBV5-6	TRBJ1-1	ASSLVGVLNTEAF